Below are 10 T cell receptor beta chains sequenced from a single sample in a study of blood T cell repertoires in COVID-19. The method was immunoSEQ multiplex PCR; TCRdb's version includes in-frame clones alone and lacks a portion of them. Here the sample spans 300,000 to 350,000 clones, around 88% being singletons. Input material: peripheral blood. The source is a woman under 40 with COVID-19, enrolled during active disease.

The chain combines TRBV27 with TRBJ2-1, with TRBD1 identical over 7 bases. Per the germline V gene, CDR1 is MNHEY and CDR2 is SMNVEV (reference sequence). CDR3 size: 14 residues. J was trimmed by 5 bases and V by 2 bases; bases with no gene match: 3. The CDR3 bases are TGTGCCAGCAGTTTAGGGACAGCAAACAATGAGCAGTTCTTC. Translating gives CASSLGTANNEQFF.

The V gene is TRBV14, the J gene TRBJ2-2; TRBD1 is a possible D gene (6 bases). Germline-derived CDR1 and CDR2 are SGHDN and FVKESK. V gave up 4 bases and J gave up 0 bases, with 21 bases separating them. The CDR3 loop spans 19 amino acids. The CDR3 DNA reads as TGTGCCAGCAGCCCGCCCCCACGGGACATATACTCGAACACCGGGGAGCTGTTTTTT. Its translation: CASSPPPRDIYSNTGELFF.

The V call is TRBV13, the J call TRBJ1-1; D unclear. The germline V gene has CDR1 PRHDT and CDR2 FYEKMQ (reference sequence). The V end was cut by 5 bases, the J end by 2 bases, with 18 bases between. The CDR3 length is 16 residues. Here the CDR3 reads CASSATLRGLNTEAFF. The CDR3 DNA reads TGTGCCAGCAGCGCGACGCTACGGGGTCTCAACACTGAAGCTTTCTTT.

Turning to this clone: The junction departs from the called germline gene at one end, perhaps through a read error. The chain joins TRBV2 to TRBJ1-4; D is unresolved. This CDR3 contains 13 residues. CDR1 SNHLY and CDR2 FYNNEI come from the germline V gene. This chain's CDR3 is CASIRLINEELFF. The DNA for the CDR3 is TGTGCCAGCATTAGACTGATTAATGAAGAACTGTTTTTT. The full variable domain, with the rest looked up from reference TRBV2 and TRBJ1-4, is EPEVTQTPSHQVTQMGQEVILRCVPISNHLYFYWYRQILGQKVEFLVSFYNNEISEKSEIFDDQFSVERPDGSNFTLKIRSTKLEDSAMYFCASIRLINEELFFGSGTQLSVL.

This chain connects TRBV9 to TRBJ2-3; 7 bases are shared with TRBD1. The junction had 6 bases not matched to a gene; V was cut back by 3 bases and J by 2 bases. This CDR3 has 15 amino acids. Germline lookup yields CDR1 SGDLS and CDR2 YYNGEE. The CDR3 here is CASSGEGTVTDTQYF. CDR3 nucleotide sequence: TGTGCCAGCAGCGGAGAGGGGACAGTCACAGATACGCAGTATTTT.

This clone has just one count. The chain couples TRBV5-1 to TRBJ1-2, with a weak D call TRBD1 (6 bases). CDR1 and CDR2 (germline): SGHRS, YFSETQ. CDR3 length: 13 amino acids. V was trimmed by 4 bases and J by 7 bases, leaving 14 bases between them. CDR3 residues: CASSPAGAFGYTF. In DNA, the CDR3 is TGCGCCAGCAGCCCGGCGGGGGCTTTTGGCTACACCTTC.

This rearrangement joins TRBV19 to TRBJ1-4; maybe TRBD1 (6 bases). The CDR3 consists of 15 residues. V lost 6 bases and J lost 2, with 13 bases in between. The V gene's germline CDR1 is LNHDA and CDR2 SQIVND (reference sequence). The CDR3 coding sequence is TGTGCCAGTAGCAGAGGGGGGGCTACTAATGAAAAACTGTTTTTT. Amino acid sequence: CASSRGGATNEKLFF.

The gene calls are TRBV3-1 (or the pseudogene TRBV3-2) and TRBJ1-6, with D perhaps TRBD1 (6 bases). Trimming took 4 bases from V and 7 from J, leaving 17 bases between them. The CDR3 consists of 16 residues. CDR1 is LGHDT, CDR2 YNNKEL, per germline (reference sequence). CDR3 DNA sequence: TGTGCCAGCAGCCCACGCCAGGGGCTGGGGAATTCACCCCTCCACTTT. Translating gives CASSPRQGLGNSPLHF.

V usage is TRBV5-1 and J usage is TRBJ1-3, with a tentative D call TRBD1 (5 bases). CDR3 length: 15 residues. V gave up 0 bases and J gave up 2 bases, with 9 bases separating them. CDR1 SGHRS and CDR2 YFSETQ come from the germline V gene. CDR3 coding DNA: TGCGCCAGCAGCTTGGCCAGGGTCCCTGGAAACACCATATATTTT. This encodes CASSLARVPGNTIYF.

V gene TRBV19 combines with J gene TRBJ2-5; weak D call: TRBD1 (5 bases). This CDR3 has 13 residues. V was clipped by 3 bases and J by 1 base, with 6 bases between them. Germline V lookup: CDR1 LNHDA, CDR2 SQIVND (reference sequence). CDR3 in DNA: TGTGCCAGTAGTATCACAGGCCAAGAGACCCAGTACTTC. Its protein is CASSITGQETQYF.